These 20 T cell receptor beta chains were sequenced from one sample in a study of cytomegalovirus exposure and HLA in healthy donors. 13 Jbeta primers and 60 Vbeta primers were used for the PCR. Sequenced by immunoSEQ multiplex PCR; TCRdb stores in-frame clones only, minus some. The sample yields 150,000 to 200,000 clones, 65% to 80% seen once. Sequencing was done on a sample of PBMCs. These receptors all come from a woman aged 25 to 39 in good health and CMV-seronegative.

This clone appeared a few times. This sequence joins TRBV5-1 and TRBJ2-2, with a tentative D call TRBD2 (6 bases). V dropped 7 bases and J dropped 4 bases, with 14 bases sitting between them. The CDR3 contains 14 residues. Per germline, CDR1 SGHRS and CDR2 YFSETQ. The CDR3: CASQPSSVTGELFF. The CDR3 bases are TGCGCCAGCCAACCATCTAGCGTCACCGGGGAGCTGTTTTTT.

The chain joins TRBV7-9 to TRBJ1-5; TRBD1 is a possible D gene (5 bases). Trimming took off 1 base at V and 4 bases at J, with 20 bases between the two ends. This CDR3 contains 18 residues. Germline V CDR1 and CDR2: SEHNR, FQNEAQ (reference sequence). The CDR3 loop is CASSLGLGGASRNQPQHF. The CDR3 DNA reads TGTGCCAGCAGCTTAGGATTAGGAGGGGCCAGCAGGAATCAGCCCCAGCATTTT.

The chain links TRBV4-1 to TRBJ2-7, with 11 nucleotides matching TRBD1. This CDR3 has 15 amino acids. Trimming at V came to 2 bases and at J to 9 bases, leaving 9 bases not matched to a gene. CDR1 is MGHRA and CDR2 is YSYEKL in the germline V gene. CDR3 in amino acids: CASSQRGQGEKRQYF. The CDR3 DNA is TGCGCCAGCAGCCAACGGGGACAGGGGGAGAAAAGGCAGTACTTC.

The chain joins TRBV11-3 to TRBJ2-5; a possible D gene is TRBD1 (6 bases). This CDR3 has 15 residues. From germline, CDR1 is SGHNT and CDR2 YENEEA. Between the trimmed V and J ends, which lost 1 base and 2 bases, there was a span of 11 bases. CDR3 protein: CASSLGGRGQETQYF. The DNA for the CDR3 is TGTGCCAGCAGCTTAGGGGGCAGGGGTCAAGAGACCCAGTACTTC.

The CDR3 protein is CASRVPRQGQETQYF. DNA of the CDR3: TGTGCCAGCAGAGTTCCCAGGCAGGGGCAAGAGACCCAGTACTTC. This chain joins TRBV28 and TRBJ2-5, with D perhaps matching TRBD1 (6 bases). The V end lost 6 bases, the J end lost 2 bases, and 16 bases lay between the germline ends. This CDR3 is built from 15 residues. Germline V gene lookup returns CDR1 MDHEN and CDR2 SYDVKM.

In its sample, this clone was seen once. CDR3 protein: CASSYDGTGMGEAFF. In DNA, the CDR3 is TGTGCCAGCAGCTACGATGGGACAGGGATGGGCGAAGCTTTCTTT. The chain couples TRBV27 to TRBJ1-1, with TRBD1 matching over 9 bases. Germline V gene data show CDR1 as MNHEY and CDR2 as SMNVEV (reference sequence). The V and J ends lost 6 bases and 8 bases, in that order; junction bases with no gene match: 13. CDR3 length equals 15 residues.

The V gene is TRBV29-1, the J gene TRBJ1-2, with 7 bases matching TRBD1. The CDR3 has 13 residues. V was pared by 7 bases and J by 6 bases, with 11 bases of the junction left unmatched. CDR1 is SQVTM and CDR2 is ANQGSEA in the germline V gene. CDR3 nucleotide sequence: TGCAGCGCTGGGACGCTACAGGGGAATGGCTACACCTTC. Its protein product is CSAGTLQGNGYTF. The full variable domain, in which reference TRBV29-1 and TRBJ1-2 provide the parts outside the CDR3, is SAVISQKPSRDICQRGTSLTIQCQVDSQVTMMFWYRQQPGQSLTLIATANQGSEATYESGFVIDKFPISRPNLTFSTLTVSNMSPEDSSIYLCSAGTLQGNGYTFGSGTRLTVV.

This clone was found a few times. J is TRBJ1-2 and V is TRBV28; D is unclear. V lost 3 bases and J 0 bases, leaving 8 bases between the germline ends. There are 14 residues in the CDR3. Per germline, CDR1 MDHEN and CDR2 SYDVKM. CDR3 amino acids: CASSFESSNYGYTF. The DNA of the CDR3 is TGTGCCAGCAGTTTCGAGAGTTCTAACTATGGCTACACCTTC.

The chain recombines TRBV7-9 with TRBJ2-3, with 9 positions matching TRBD2. The CDR3 runs to 16 residues. Germline V gene lookup returns CDR1 SEHNR and CDR2 FQNEAQ (reference sequence). J gave up 4 bases and V 4 bases, and 9 bases lay outside the gene matches. The CDR3 loop reads CASSSPLAGKADTQYF. The CDR3 DNA sequence: TGTGCCAGCAGCTCCCCCCTAGCGGGAAAAGCAGATACGCAGTATTTT.

The chain couples TRBV6-5 to TRBJ1-1, with a tentative D call TRBD1 (5 bases). In germline, CDR1 is MNHEY, CDR2 SVGAGI. The V end lost 4 bases, the J end lost 1 base, and 13 bases lay between the germline ends. This CDR3 region has 15 residues. The CDR3 here is CASSFMGLSNTEAFF. CDR3 nucleotide sequence: TGTGCCAGCAGTTTCATGGGGCTTTCGAACACTGAAGCTTTCTTT.

This clone has just one count. V gene TRBV6-5 combines with J gene TRBJ1-5, with 7 bases fitting TRBD1. The CDR3 consists of 15 residues. J was trimmed by 4 bases and V by 6 bases; bases with no gene match: 9. Germline V gives CDR1 MNHEY, CDR2 SVGAGI. The DNA of the CDR3 is TGTGCCAGCAGCCTCCTTGGGGACAGAAATCAGCCCCAGCATTTT. This sequence encodes CASSLLGDRNQPQHF.

This rearrangement joins TRBV5-1 to TRBJ1-2; 10 positions agree with TRBD1. The CDR3 has 14 amino acids. CDR1 and CDR2 from the germline V gene are SGHRS and YFSETQ. V was clipped by 4 bases and J by 7 bases; unmatched bases: 7. In nucleotides, the CDR3 is TGCGCCAGCAGCAGCCGGGACAGGGGAGGTGGCTACACCTTC. Encoded protein: CASSSRDRGGGYTF.

This chain joins TRBV30 and TRBJ1-3; no definite D call. This CDR3 is 16 amino acids long. CDR1 is GTSNPN and CDR2 is SVGIG in the germline V gene (reference sequence). The germline V and J ends were trimmed by 2 bases and 4 bases, with 18 bases remaining between them. The CDR3 sequence: CAWSTRTVWRGNTIYF. The CDR3 DNA reads TGTGCCTGGAGTACTAGGACCGTCTGGCGGGGAAACACCATATATTTT.

The rearrangement joins TRBV5-8 to TRBJ2-3; D perhaps matches TRBD2 (6 bases). Per germline, CDR1 SGHTS and CDR2 YDEGEE. Trimming left V 4 bases short and J 5 bases short, with 23 bases between. This CDR3 is 17 amino acids long. CDR3 DNA: TGTGCCAGCAGCGCCGAGGTATCCGGGAGTGCGGGAGATACGCAGTATTTT. It encodes CASSAEVSGSAGDTQYF.

CDR3 DNA: TGTGCCAGCAGGAAAATTACAGGGGTGGAGGCCAAAAACATTCAGTACTTC. It codes for CASRKITGVEAKNIQYF. This chain uses TRBV5-6 with TRBJ2-4, with 7 bases that match TRBD1. This CDR3 has 17 residues. Germline CDR1 SGHDT, CDR2 YYEEEE. V lost 5 bases, J lost 1 base, and 12 bases stayed unmatched.

As regards this clone: One end of the junction varies from germline; a read error may be responsible. The chain is built from TRBV7-9 and TRBJ1-2, with D possibly TRBD1 on 5 matching bases. Germline V gene sequence: CDR1 SEHNR, CDR2 FQNEAQ (reference sequence). The CDR3 is 15 amino acids. CDR3: CSSSPGRGTNYGYTF. CDR3 coding DNA: TGTTCCAGCAGCCCGGGGAGGGGTACTAACTATGGCTACACCTTC.

This chain joins TRBV6-5 and TRBJ2-5, with D uncertain. CDR1 is MNHEY and CDR2 is SVGAGI in the germline V gene. This CDR3 contains 13 residues. Trimming cost V 4 bases and J 9 bases, with 15 bases left between them. In DNA, the CDR3 is TGTGCCAGCAGTTCCCTAGTCCGGTCTGCCCAGTACTTC. It specifies CASSSLVRSAQYF.

The chain joins TRBV7-8 to TRBJ2-1; D gene uncertain. There are 15 residues in the CDR3. V dropped 0 bases and J dropped 1 base, with 7 bases sitting between them. The germline V gene has CDR1 SGHVS and CDR2 FQNEAQ. The CDR3 sequence is CASSLAWASYNEQFF. CDR3 sequence (DNA): TGTGCCAGCAGCTTAGCATGGGCTTCCTACAATGAGCAGTTCTTC. The entire variable domain, with the rest obtained from reference TRBV7-8 and TRBJ2-1, is as follows: GAGVSQSPRYKVAKRGQDVALRCDPISGHVSLFWYQQALGQGPEFLTYFQNEAQLDKSGLPSDRFFAERPEGSVSTLKIQRTQQEDSAVYLCASSLAWASYNEQFFGPGTRLTVL.

The table lists this clone with a count of one. This chain joins TRBV4-1 and TRBJ2-7, with D perhaps matching TRBD2 (6 bases). The germline V and J ends were trimmed by 2 bases and 2 bases, with 13 bases remaining between them. The CDR3 is made up of 15 amino acids. Per the germline V gene, CDR1 is MGHRA and CDR2 is YSYEKL. In DNA form, the CDR3 reads TGCGCCAGCAGCCAACGAGCGGGCCCTACCTACGAGCAGTACTTC. Protein product: CASSQRAGPTYEQYF.

V gene TRBV4-3 combines with J gene TRBJ2-1; TRBD1 might be the D (6 bases). The germline V gene has CDR1 LGHNA and CDR2 YSLEER. V was cut by 0 bases and J by 0 bases, with 15 bases left in between. The CDR3 is 18 amino acids. CDR3 amino acids: CASSQDPAGQSSYNEQFF. The CDR3 DNA reads as TGCGCCAGCAGCCAAGATCCCGCAGGACAGAGCTCCTACAATGAGCAGTTCTTC.